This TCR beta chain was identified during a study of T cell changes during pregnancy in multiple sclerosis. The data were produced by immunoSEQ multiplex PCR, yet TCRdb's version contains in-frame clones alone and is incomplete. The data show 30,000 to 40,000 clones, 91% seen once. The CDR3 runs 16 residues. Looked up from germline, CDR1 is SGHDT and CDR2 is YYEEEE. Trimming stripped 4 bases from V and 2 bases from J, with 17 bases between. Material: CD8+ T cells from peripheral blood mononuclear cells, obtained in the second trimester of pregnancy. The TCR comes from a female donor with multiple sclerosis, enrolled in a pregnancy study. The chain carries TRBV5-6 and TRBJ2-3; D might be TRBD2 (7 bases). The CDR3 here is CASSPLAGAYTDTQYF. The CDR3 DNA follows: TGTGCCAGCAGCCCCTTGGCGGGGGCCTACACAGATACGCAGTATTTT.